This T cell receptor beta chain derives from a study of blood T cell repertoires in COVID-19. About the research overall: Samples taken during acute and convalescent COVID-19 were collected in the United States, Italy and Spain. From T cells, B-cell-depleted T cells, or PBMCs came the material, which was cDNA or gDNA.

The CDR3 is 15 residues long. From germline, CDR1 is MDHEN and CDR2 SYDVKM. V lost 4 bases and J 7 bases, leaving 14 bases between the germline ends. As handled by the study authors: The authors estimated nucleated cell counts from reference gene primer amplification. Assay: immunoSEQ multiplex PCR; the TCRdb copy retains only in-frame clones and omits some. That table supplies the V and J calls and clone size; D and trimming were determined from the DNA. The data show approximately 160,000 clones, approximately 80% seen once. The receptor's source is a woman of 80 years or more with active or convalescent COVID-19. The V gene is TRBV28, the J gene TRBJ1-6; possible D gene TRBD1, 6 bases. The specimen was peripheral blood. In nucleotides, the CDR3 is TGTGCCAGCAGTTCTCAGGGGTTGATGAATTCACCCCTCCACTTT. Protein: CASSSQGLMNSPLHF.